This T cell receptor beta chain was documented in a study of OX40 agonist ivuxolimab in advanced cancers. Study-level background: Of the patients, three showed partial responses, one with hepatocellular carcinoma and two with cutaneous melanoma.

The assay was immunoSEQ multiplex PCR, and TCRdb's table has in-frame clones only and misses some. The sample carries roughly 71,000 clones, around 85% recorded once. Unmatched junction bases numbered 11, after V lost 5 bases and J lost 8 bases. Germline values: CDR1 SGHTA, CDR2 FQGNSA. The CDR3 loop spans 14 amino acids. Patients were ruled out by autoimmune disease history or systemic immunosuppression. The source of this sequence is an adult with an advanced solid tumor such as melanoma, head and neck, liver or kidney cancer. This chain connects TRBV7-2 to TRBJ1-2, with 7 bases lining up with TRBD1. Material: CD4+ or CD8+ T cells sorted from blood, obtained in a trial of the OX40 agonist ivuxolimab. The CDR3 here is CASSPEGGGWGYTF. The CDR3 region has the DNA TGTGCCAGCAGCCCCGAAGGAGGGGGCTGGGGCTACACCTTC.